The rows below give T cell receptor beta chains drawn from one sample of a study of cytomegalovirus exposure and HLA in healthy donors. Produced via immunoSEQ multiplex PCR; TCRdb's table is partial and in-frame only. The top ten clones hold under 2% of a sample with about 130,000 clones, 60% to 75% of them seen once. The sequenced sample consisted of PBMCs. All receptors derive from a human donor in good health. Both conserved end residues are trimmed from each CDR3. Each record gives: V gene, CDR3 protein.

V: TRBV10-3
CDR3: AISETADTQY

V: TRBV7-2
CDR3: ASRFTSTETQY

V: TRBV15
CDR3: ATSRDLDRGYEQY

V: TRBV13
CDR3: ASSLQGSNQPQH

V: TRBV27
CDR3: ASSASTGTGSFYLAKNIQY

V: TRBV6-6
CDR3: ASSYSYRQETQY

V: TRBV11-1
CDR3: ASSVRGSGQPQH

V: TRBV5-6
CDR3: ASSLEAGGNEQF

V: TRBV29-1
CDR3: SIGGDRDNSPLH

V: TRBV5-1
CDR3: ASSLSRVGDTQY

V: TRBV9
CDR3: ASSPQGPTGELF

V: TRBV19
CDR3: ATKEGWSTEAF

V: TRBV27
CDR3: ASSLEGQPNEKLF

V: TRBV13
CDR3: ASSQTLGTGFSGANVLT

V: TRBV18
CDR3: ASSPQGVGEQF

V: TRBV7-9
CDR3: ASSPRTREEF

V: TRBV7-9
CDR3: ASSSQVGFRDEQF

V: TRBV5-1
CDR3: ASSRMTSGRADEQF

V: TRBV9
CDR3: ASSVVRESGEQY

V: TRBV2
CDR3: ASKTLAGSYEQY

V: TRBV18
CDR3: ASSPPNAGTEAF

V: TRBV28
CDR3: ASSPHPDTQY

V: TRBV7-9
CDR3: ASRAGQGAYEQY

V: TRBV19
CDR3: ASSIQDSYTDTQY

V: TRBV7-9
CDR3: ASSSLYEQY

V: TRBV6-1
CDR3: ASSASHRSNQPQH

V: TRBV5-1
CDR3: ASSLSLRSEKLF

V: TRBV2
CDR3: ASRAGLAGVREQY

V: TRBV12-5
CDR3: ASGFTGGIMNTEAF

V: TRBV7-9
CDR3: ASSLAFGHREANYGYT

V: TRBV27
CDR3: ASSLRARGEGGDNEQF

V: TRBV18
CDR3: ASSPGAPYNEQF

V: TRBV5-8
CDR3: ASRRKTGNTGELF

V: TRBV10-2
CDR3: ASRTGQGPYEQY

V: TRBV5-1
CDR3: ASSVEGAETQY

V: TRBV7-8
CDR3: ASSTGVSYEQY

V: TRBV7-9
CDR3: ASSTNTGELF

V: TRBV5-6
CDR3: ASSFQVAGNTIY

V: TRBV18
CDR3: ASSPRPFEQY

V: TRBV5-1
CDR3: ASSFNAGGPVEQF

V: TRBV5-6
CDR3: ASSLGTGDQPQH

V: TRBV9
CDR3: ASSVATAGRETQY

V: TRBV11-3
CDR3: ASRYRESYEQY

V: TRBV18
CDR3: ASSPGTGGNTEAF

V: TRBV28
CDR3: ASTEAGDGYT

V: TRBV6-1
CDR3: ASSEWGGATNEKLF

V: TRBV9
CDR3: ASSVATGGGENTIY